Below, 7 T cell receptor beta chains from the same sample are listed, as sequenced in a study of T cells in Graves' hyperthyroidism and ophthalmopathy (dated by TCRdb to between 2018 and 2021). The library was built by means of multiplex PCR. Sequencing instrument: Illumina HiSeq 2000. TCR beta CDR3 regions were amplified from RNA transcripts. The TCR CDR3 was subjected to a first round of RT-PCR using the HTBI primer set and the Qiagen OneStep RT-PCR kit. TCRdb redid the processing of the public reads, applying fastp at Q25 and MiXCR, and retained in-frame beta chains. Under each unique CDR3 protein, matching rows form one entry showing the most common genes and DNA. The sample records about 320,000 distinct CDR3 sequences, around a sixth of which are singletons. The biggest ten clones account for around 35% of the sample. The sequencing input was blood. The receptors here all came from a man younger than 40 with Graves' hyperthyroidism.

This clonotype has a handful of counts. The CDR3, as DNA: TGTGCCAGCAGCCGCGGGGGCTCCGGGACCTTTAGCAATCAGCCCCAGCATTTT. Translation gives CASSRGGSGTFSNQPQHF. This rearrangement joins TRBV7-6 to TRBJ1-5; D possibly corresponds to TRBD1 (6 bases). V lost 5 bases, J lost 0 bases, and 20 bases lay in between. CDR1 SGHVS and CDR2 FNYEAQ come from the germline V gene. The length of the CDR3 is 18 residues.

This clonotype came up a few times. The V gene is TRBV5-1, the J gene TRBJ2-2; the D gene could be TRBD1 or TRBD2 (5 bases each). Trimming removed 1 base at V and 2 bases at J, with 15 bases between. CDR1 SGHRS and CDR2 YFSETQ come from the germline V gene. The CDR3 totals 17 residues. DNA of the CDR3: TGCGCCAGCAGCTTGAGCTCTGGGACCGACAACACCGGGGAGCTGTTTTTT. Its protein is CASSLSSGTDNTGELFF.

This clonotype was detected once. The V and J genes are TRBV5-1 and TRBJ1-1; D may be TRBD1 (5 bases). CDR1 and CDR2 (germline): SGHRS, YFSETQ. The CDR3 length is 15 residues. V was clipped by 3 bases and J by 1 base, with 13 bases between them. The CDR3 spells CASSSLGTANTEAFF. The CDR3 DNA is TGCGCCAGCAGCTCGCTCGGGACGGCGAACACTGAAGCTTTCTTT.

This clonotype has ten or more counts. This chain joins TRBV11-3 and TRBJ2-2; maybe TRBD2 (6 bases). The germline V gene encodes CDR1 SGHNT and CDR2 YENEEA. The CDR3 has 15 residues. V was trimmed by 1 base and J by 6 bases, leaving 12 bases between them. CDR3 sequence: CASSLAGDWAGELFF. Here the CDR3 DNA reads TGTGCCAGCAGCTTAGCGGGAGACTGGGCCGGGGAGCTGTTTTTT.

This chain uses TRBV12-5 with TRBJ1-2, with D perhaps TRBD1 (5 bases). V lost 1 base and J 2 bases, leaving 14 bases between the germline ends. CDR1 is LGHNT and CDR2 is FRNRAP in the germline V gene. This CDR3 is built from 16 residues. The CDR3 coding sequence is TGTGCTAGTGGTTTGGAGGACGGGACGGTCAACTATGGCTACACCTTC. It encodes CASGLEDGTVNYGYTF.

There are many counts of this clonotype. This rearrangement joins TRBV2 to TRBJ1-5; D might be TRBD1 (6 bases). This CDR3 is 16 amino acids long. V was shortened by 3 bases and J by 0 bases, with 12 bases between the two germline ends. Germline V gene data show CDR1 as SNHLY and CDR2 as FYNNEI. CDR3 DNA: TGTGCCAGCAGTGATGAGGGGGGGAATAGCAATCAGCCCCAGCATTTT. Amino acids: CASSDEGGNSNQPQHF. The variable domain in full, with the rest retrieved from reference TRBV2 and TRBJ1-5, is EPEVTQTPSHQVTQMGQEVILRCVPISNHLYFYWYRQILGQKVEFLVSFYNNEISEKSEIFDDQFSVERPDGSNFTLKIRSTKLEDSAMYFCASSDEGGNSNQPQHFGDGTRLSIL.

The chain has TRBV27 and TRBJ2-5, with 7 bases fitting TRBD2. Trimming took 8 bases from V and 0 from J; bases not matched to a gene: 12. The germline V gene has CDR1 MNHEY and CDR2 SMNVEV (reference sequence). The CDR3 sequence is 16 residues long. The CDR3 is CASSDLRRGYQETQYF. CDR3 nucleotide sequence: TGTGCCAGCTCAGATCTGAGGCGGGGGTACCAAGAGACCCAGTACTTC.